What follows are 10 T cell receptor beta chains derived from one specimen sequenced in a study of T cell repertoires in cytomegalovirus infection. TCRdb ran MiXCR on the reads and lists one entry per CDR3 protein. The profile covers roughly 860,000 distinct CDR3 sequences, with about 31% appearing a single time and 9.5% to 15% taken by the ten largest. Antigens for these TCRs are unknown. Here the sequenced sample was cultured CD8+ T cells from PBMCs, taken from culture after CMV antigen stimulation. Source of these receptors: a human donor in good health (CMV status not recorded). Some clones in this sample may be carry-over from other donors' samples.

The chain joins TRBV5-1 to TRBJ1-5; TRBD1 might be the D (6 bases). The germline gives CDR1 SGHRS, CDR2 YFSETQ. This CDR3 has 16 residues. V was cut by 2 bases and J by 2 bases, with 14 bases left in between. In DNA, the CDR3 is TGCGCCAGCAGCTTAACAGGGAAAGCTGGCAATCAGCCCCAGCATTTT. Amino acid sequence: CASSLTGKAGNQPQHF.

CDR3 region: CSVPPGQGYGYTF. CDR3 in DNA: TGCAGCGTCCCCCCCGGACAGGGGTATGGCTACACCTTC. The rearrangement links TRBV29-1 to TRBJ1-2; 9 nucleotides agree with TRBD1. Germline V CDR1 and CDR2: SQVTM, ANQGSEA. Losses at the gene ends were 6 bases for V and 5 bases for J; bases not matched to a gene: 7. This CDR3 has 13 amino acids.

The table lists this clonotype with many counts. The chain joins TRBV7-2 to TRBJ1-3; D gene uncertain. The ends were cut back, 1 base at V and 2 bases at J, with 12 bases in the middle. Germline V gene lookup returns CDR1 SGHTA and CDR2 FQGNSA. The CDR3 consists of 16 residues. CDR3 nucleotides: TGTGCCAGCAGCTTAGGGGCCATTCCAGCTGGAAACACCATATATTTT. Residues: CASSLGAIPAGNTIYF.

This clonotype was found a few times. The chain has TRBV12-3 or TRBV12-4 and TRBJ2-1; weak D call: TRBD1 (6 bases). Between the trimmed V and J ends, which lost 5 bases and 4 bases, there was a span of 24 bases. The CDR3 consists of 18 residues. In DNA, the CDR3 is TGTGCCAGCAGTACAAATCCGGACAGCCCGAATCGTTACAATGAGCAGTTCTTC. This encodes CASSTNPDSPNRYNEQFF.

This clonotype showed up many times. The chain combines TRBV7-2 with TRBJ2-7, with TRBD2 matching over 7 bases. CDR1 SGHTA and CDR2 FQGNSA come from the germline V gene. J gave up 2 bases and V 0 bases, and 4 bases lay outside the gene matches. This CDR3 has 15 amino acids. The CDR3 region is CASSLAAGVTYEQYF. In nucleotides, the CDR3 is TGTGCCAGCAGCTTAGCGGCGGGGGTTACCTACGAGCAGTACTTC.

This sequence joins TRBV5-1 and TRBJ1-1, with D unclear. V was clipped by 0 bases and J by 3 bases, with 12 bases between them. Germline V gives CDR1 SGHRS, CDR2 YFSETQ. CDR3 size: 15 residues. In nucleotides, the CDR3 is TGCGCCAGCAGCTTGGATGGGTTGGGAGACACTGAAGCTTTCTTT. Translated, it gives CASSLDGLGDTEAFF. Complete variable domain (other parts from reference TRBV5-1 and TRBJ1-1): KAGVTQTPRYLIKTRGQQVTLSCSPISGHRSVSWYQQTPGQGLQFLFEYFSETQRNKGNFPGRFSGRQFSNSRSEMNVSTLELGDSALYLCASSLDGLGDTEAFFGQGTRLTVV.

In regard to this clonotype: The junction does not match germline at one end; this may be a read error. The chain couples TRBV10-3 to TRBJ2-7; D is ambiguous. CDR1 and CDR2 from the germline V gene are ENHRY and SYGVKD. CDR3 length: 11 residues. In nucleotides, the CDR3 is TGTGCCATCAGTGACTCCAACGAGCAGTACTTC. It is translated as CAISDSNEQYF.

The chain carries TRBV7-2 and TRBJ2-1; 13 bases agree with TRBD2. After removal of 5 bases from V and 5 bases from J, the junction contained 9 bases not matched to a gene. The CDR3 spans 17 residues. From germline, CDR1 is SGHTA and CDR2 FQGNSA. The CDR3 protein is CASSPWGGTSGDNEQFF. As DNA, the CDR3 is TGTGCCAGCAGCCCTTGGGGGGGGACTAGCGGGGACAATGAGCAGTTCTTC.

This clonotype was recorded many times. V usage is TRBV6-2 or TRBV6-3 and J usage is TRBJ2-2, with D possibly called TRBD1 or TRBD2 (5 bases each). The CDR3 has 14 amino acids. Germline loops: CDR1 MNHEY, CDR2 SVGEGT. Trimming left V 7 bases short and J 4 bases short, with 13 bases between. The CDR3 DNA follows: TGTGCCAGCACCCCCGGGACCTTCACCGGGGAGCTGTTTTTT. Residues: CASTPGTFTGELFF.

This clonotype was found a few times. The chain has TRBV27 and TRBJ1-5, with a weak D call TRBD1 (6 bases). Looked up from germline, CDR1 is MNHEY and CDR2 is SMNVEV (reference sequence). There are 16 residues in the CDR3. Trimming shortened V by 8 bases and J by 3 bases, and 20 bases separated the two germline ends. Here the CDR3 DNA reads TGTGCCAGCCGCCGGTGGGGGGCAGCCCACAATCAGCCCCAGCATTTT. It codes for CASRRWGAAHNQPQHF.